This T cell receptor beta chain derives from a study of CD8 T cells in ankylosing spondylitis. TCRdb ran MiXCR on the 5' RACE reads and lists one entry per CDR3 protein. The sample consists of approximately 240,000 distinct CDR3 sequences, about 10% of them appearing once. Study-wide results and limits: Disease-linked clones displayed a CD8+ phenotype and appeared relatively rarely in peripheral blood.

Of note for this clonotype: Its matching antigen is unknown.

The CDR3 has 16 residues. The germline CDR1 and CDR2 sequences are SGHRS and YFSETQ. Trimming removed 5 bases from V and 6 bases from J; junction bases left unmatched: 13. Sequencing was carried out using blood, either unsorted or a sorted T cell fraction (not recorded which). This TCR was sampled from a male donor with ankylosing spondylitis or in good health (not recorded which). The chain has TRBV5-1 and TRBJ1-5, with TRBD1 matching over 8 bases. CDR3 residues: CASRLGPGQGGQPQHF. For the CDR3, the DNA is TGCGCCAGCAGGCTGGGCCCTGGACAGGGAGGTCAGCCCCAGCATTTT.